This is a list of T cell receptor beta chains from one sample in a study of blood T cell repertoires in COVID-19. Data came from immunoSEQ multiplex PCR; TCRdb stores just in-frame clones and leaves some out. The repertoire holds roughly 110,000 clones, with around 90% as singletons. Sequenced sample: peripheral blood. Source of these receptors: a man between 35 and 55 years old with active or convalescent COVID-19. The CDR3 runs from the conserved cysteine through the conserved F or W. Each record gives: D gene, clone size, V gene, J gene, CDR3 DNA, CDR3 protein. A D gene is named only where the DNA matches it firmly. Size tells how often a clone was seen (once, few, many) or the class of an expanded clone, and some rows leave it out.

d_call: NA; clone_size: NA; v_call: TRBV5-1; j_call: TRBJ2-4; cdr3_nt: TGCGCCAGCAGCTTGGGTACGGGGGAAGCCAAAAACATTCAGTACTTC; cdr3_aa: CASSLGTGEAKNIQYF
d_call: TRBD1; clone_size: NA; v_call: TRBV9; j_call: TRBJ2-2; cdr3_nt: TGTGCCAGCAACGAAGGGACAGTTCCGACCGGGGAGCTGTTTTTT; cdr3_aa: CASNEGTVPTGELFF
d_call: NA; clone_size: NA; v_call: TRBV11-2; j_call: TRBJ2-1; cdr3_nt: TGTGCCAGCAGCTTAGTATTTTACAATGAGCAGTTCTTC; cdr3_aa: CASSLVFYNEQFF
d_call: TRBD1; clone_size: NA; v_call: TRBV4-1; j_call: TRBJ1-6; cdr3_nt: TGCGCCAGCAGCCAAGCAGGGACAGCTAATTCACCCCTCCACTTT; cdr3_aa: CASSQAGTANSPLHF
d_call: TRBD1; clone_size: NA; v_call: TRBV9; j_call: TRBJ1-1; cdr3_nt: TGTGCCAGCAGCGTAGAGACAGGGCCGAACACTGAAGCTTTCTTT; cdr3_aa: CASSVETGPNTEAFF
d_call: NA; clone_size: NA; v_call: TRBV21-1; j_call: TRBJ2-7; cdr3_nt: TGTGCCAGCAGCGACCGGGACAGGGCCTACGAGCAGTACTTC; cdr3_aa: CASSDRDRAYEQYF
d_call: NA; clone_size: NA; v_call: TRBV28; j_call: TRBJ1-1; cdr3_nt: TGTGCCAGCACAACACAGGGCATGAACACTGAAGCTTTCTTT; cdr3_aa: CASTTQGMNTEAFF
d_call: TRBD2; clone_size: NA; v_call: TRBV6-2/TRBV6-3; j_call: TRBJ2-1; cdr3_nt: TGTGCCAGCAGTGATACTAGCGGGAGGGGTAGATATGAGCAGTTCTTC; cdr3_aa: CASSDTSGRGRYEQFF
d_call: NA; clone_size: NA; v_call: TRBV18; j_call: TRBJ1-6; cdr3_nt: TGTGCCAGCTCACCACTTATAGCTAACTTGTTAAATTCACCCCTCCACTTT; cdr3_aa: CASSPLIANLLNSPLHF
d_call: NA; clone_size: NA; v_call: TRBV5-1; j_call: TRBJ1-2; cdr3_nt: TGCGCCAGCAGCCCGGGTTGGGAGAGAAATGGCTACACCTTC; cdr3_aa: CASSPGWERNGYTF
d_call: NA; clone_size: NA; v_call: TRBV27; j_call: TRBJ2-2; cdr3_nt: TGTGCCAGCACCTATTTCAAGACAGGATCCACCGGGGAGCTGTTTTTT; cdr3_aa: CASTYFKTGSTGELFF
d_call: NA; clone_size: NA; v_call: TRBV5-6; j_call: TRBJ2-1; cdr3_nt: TGTGCCAGCACCCGTGTGGGGCGAGATGAGCAGTTCTTC; cdr3_aa: CASTRVGRDEQFF
d_call: NA; clone_size: NA; v_call: TRBV28; j_call: TRBJ2-7; cdr3_nt: TGTGCCAGCAGTTTACAGGGCTACGAGCAGTACTTC; cdr3_aa: CASSLQGYEQYF
d_call: NA; clone_size: NA; v_call: TRBV7-9; j_call: TRBJ1-6; cdr3_nt: TGTGCCAGCTGGGGCCAGAGCTCCTATAATTCACCCCTCCACTTT; cdr3_aa: CASWGQSSYNSPLHF
d_call: TRBD1; clone_size: NA; v_call: TRBV9; j_call: TRBJ2-7; cdr3_nt: TGTGCCAGCAGCCCCCGGGACAGGAGAGCCTACGAGCAGTACTTC; cdr3_aa: CASSPRDRRAYEQYF
d_call: TRBD1; clone_size: once; v_call: TRBV2; j_call: TRBJ2-7; cdr3_nt: TGTGCCAGCAGGGGGGACAGCCAGAAGTACGAGCAGTACTTC; cdr3_aa: CASRGDSQKYEQYF
d_call: TRBD1; clone_size: NA; v_call: TRBV7-6; j_call: TRBJ2-3; cdr3_nt: TGTGCCAGCAGCTTACGGGACAGGGGTAGAGATACGCAGTATTTT; cdr3_aa: CASSLRDRGRDTQYF
d_call: TRBD2; clone_size: NA; v_call: TRBV28; j_call: TRBJ2-1; cdr3_nt: TGTGCCAGCAGTCCCGGGACTAGCGAGTACAATGAGCAGTTCTTC; cdr3_aa: CASSPGTSEYNEQFF
d_call: NA; clone_size: NA; v_call: TRBV27; j_call: TRBJ2-7; cdr3_nt: TGTGCCAGCAGTTTGGGGCACCCCTACGAGCAGTACTTC; cdr3_aa: CASSLGHPYEQYF
d_call: NA; clone_size: few; v_call: TRBV10-3; j_call: TRBJ2-7; cdr3_nt: TGTGCCATCAGTGATGATAACAGGGCGGGAGTTGGGGGGCAGTACTTC; cdr3_aa: CAISDDNRAGVGGQYF
d_call: NA; clone_size: NA; v_call: TRBV21-1; j_call: TRBJ1-5; cdr3_nt: TGTGCCAGCGGGAACAGGGGAGCTTCGGGCAATCAGCCCCAGCATTTT; cdr3_aa: CASGNRGASGNQPQHF
d_call: NA; clone_size: NA; v_call: TRBV29-1; j_call: TRBJ1-2; cdr3_nt: TGCAGCGTTGTACTGATCGAGGGCTACACCTTC; cdr3_aa: CSVVLIEGYTF
d_call: NA; clone_size: NA; v_call: TRBV24-1; j_call: TRBJ1-5; cdr3_nt: TGTGCCACCAGTGATGAAGACAGGAATCAGCCCCAGCATTTT; cdr3_aa: CATSDEDRNQPQHF
d_call: NA; clone_size: once; v_call: TRBV6-2/TRBV6-3; j_call: TRBJ2-5; cdr3_nt: TGTGCCAGCAGCTCTAGAGTGGCCCAGTACTTC; cdr3_aa: CASSSRVAQYF
d_call: TRBD2; clone_size: few; v_call: TRBV7-2; j_call: TRBJ2-7; cdr3_nt: TGTGCCAGCAGCTCAATAGCGGGAGGAACCTACGAGCAGTACTTC; cdr3_aa: CASSSIAGGTYEQYF
d_call: NA; clone_size: NA; v_call: TRBV14; j_call: TRBJ1-4; cdr3_nt: TGTGCCAGCAGCCAAGCGATGACGGGAGAAGAAAAACTGTTTTTT; cdr3_aa: CASSQAMTGEEKLFF
d_call: TRBD1; clone_size: NA; v_call: TRBV6-5; j_call: TRBJ1-2; cdr3_nt: TGTGCCAGCAGTTACTCGGACAGGGGGATCCCTAACTACACCTTC; cdr3_aa: CASSYSDRGIPNYTF
d_call: NA; clone_size: NA; v_call: TRBV27; j_call: TRBJ1-2; cdr3_nt: TGTGCCAGCAGTTACAGGGTTGGCTATGGCTACACCTTC; cdr3_aa: CASSYRVGYGYTF
d_call: NA; clone_size: NA; v_call: TRBV6-2/TRBV6-3; j_call: TRBJ1-2; cdr3_nt: TGTGCCAGCAGTCCCGCAGGGAACTATGGCTACACCTTC; cdr3_aa: CASSPAGNYGYTF
d_call: NA; clone_size: NA; v_call: TRBV6-5; j_call: TRBJ1-1; cdr3_nt: TGTGCCAGCAAGCTATCCAGGGGAACTGAAGCTTTCTTT; cdr3_aa: CASKLSRGTEAFF
d_call: NA; clone_size: NA; v_call: TRBV28; j_call: TRBJ1-2; cdr3_nt: TGTGCCAGCAGGGGCAGGGCAGGCTATGGCTACACCTTC; cdr3_aa: CASRGRAGYGYTF
d_call: NA; clone_size: NA; v_call: TRBV5-1; j_call: TRBJ1-3; cdr3_nt: TGCGCCAGCAGCTTGGACGGGTTCTCTGGAAACACCATATATTTT; cdr3_aa: CASSLDGFSGNTIYF
d_call: TRBD1; clone_size: few; v_call: TRBV30; j_call: TRBJ1-3; cdr3_nt: TGTGCCTGGAGGGCCCGGGACAGGGGTTCTGGAAACACCATATATTTT; cdr3_aa: CAWRARDRGSGNTIYF